This T cell receptor (beta chain) was captured in a study of regulatory T cells in long-lasting Graves disease. Arm-PCR with iRepertoire HTBI primers amplified the CDR3 regions for these TCR beta libraries. Via MiXCR, TCRdb re-called the multiplex PCR reads, giving one row per CDR3 protein. The sample carries 350,000 to 450,000 distinct CDR3 sequences, 15% recorded once. This clonotype occurred many times. CDR3 length: 15 amino acids. V lost 5 bases and J lost 7; bases outside the gene matches: 11. CDR1 and CDR2 from the germline V gene are LNHDA and SQIVND (reference sequence). Stated time point: newly diagnosed GD, antithyroid drugs for less than 3 months. TCR sequences were obtained from RNA taken from PBMCs. The same sample was also studied in work on T cells in Graves' hyperthyroidism and ophthalmopathy.

This clonotype was obtained from a woman in her twenties or thirties with Graves disease. This chain joins TRBV19 and TRBJ1-5, with 7 bases that match TRBD1. Sequenced material: peripheral blood mononuclear cells (PBMCs), taken at new diagnosis, from a patient treated with antithyroid drugs. In DNA form, the CDR3 reads TGTGCCAGTAGTCTACGACAGGGCATGGGGCAGCCCCAGCATTTT. Its translation: CASSLRQGMGQPQHF.